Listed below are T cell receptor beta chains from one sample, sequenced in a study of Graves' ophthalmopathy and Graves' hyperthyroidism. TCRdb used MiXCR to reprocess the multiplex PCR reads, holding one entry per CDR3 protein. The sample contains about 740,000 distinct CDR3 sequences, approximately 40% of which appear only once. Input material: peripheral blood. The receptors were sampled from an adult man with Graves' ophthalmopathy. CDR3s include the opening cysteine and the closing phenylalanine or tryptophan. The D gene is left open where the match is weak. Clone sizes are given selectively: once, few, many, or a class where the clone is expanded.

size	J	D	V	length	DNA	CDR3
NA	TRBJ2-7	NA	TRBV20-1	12	TGCAGTGCTAGAGATATTGTGCCTCCAGAGTACTTC	CSARDIVPPEYF
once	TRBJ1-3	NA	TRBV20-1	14	TGCAGTGCTAGAGGCACAGGCGGTGGAAACACCATATATTTT	CSARGTGGGNTIYF
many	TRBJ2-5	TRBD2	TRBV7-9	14	TGTGCCAGCAGCTGGCGGGAGTCCGAGGAGACCCAGTACTTC	CASSWRESEETQYF
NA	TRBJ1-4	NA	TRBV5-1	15	TGCGCCAGCAGCTCCCTGGGGGGCTCTAATGAAAAACTGTTTTTT	CASSSLGGSNEKLFF
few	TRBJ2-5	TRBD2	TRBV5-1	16	TGCGCCAGCAGCCACCTACGACTAGCGGGAGCGGAGACCCAGTACTTC	CASSHLRLAGAETQYF
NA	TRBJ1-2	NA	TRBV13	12	TGTGCCCACAGGGACCGCAACTATGGCTACACCTTC	CAHRDRNYGYTF
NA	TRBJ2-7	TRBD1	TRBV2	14	TGTGCCAGCAGTGCGGACAGGGGTTACTACGAGCAGTACTTC	CASSADRGYYEQYF
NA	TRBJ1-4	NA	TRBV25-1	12	TGTGCCAGGGGGGACGGGGGTGAAAAACTGTTTTTT	CARGDGGEKLFF
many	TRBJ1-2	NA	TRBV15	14	TGTGCCACCAGCTCCATAACAGCTAACTATGGCTACACCTTC	CATSSITANYGYTF
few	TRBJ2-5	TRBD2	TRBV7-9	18	TGTGCCAGCAGTTTATCCCCCCGACTAGCGGGAGGGGGAGAGACCCAGTACTTC	CASSLSPRLAGGGETQYF
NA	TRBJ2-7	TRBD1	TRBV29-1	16	TGCAGCGTTGAAGGGGTTAGGGACAGGGTACTCTACGAGCAGTACTTC	CSVEGVRDRVLYEQYF
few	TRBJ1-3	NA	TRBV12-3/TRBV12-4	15	TGTGCCAGTAGTATTACCGGGACCTCTGGAAACACCATATATTTT	CASSITGTSGNTIYF
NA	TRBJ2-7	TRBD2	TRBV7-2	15	TGTGCCAGCAGTATCGCCGGGACTAGCGTTTACGAGCAGTACTTC	CASSIAGTSVYEQYF
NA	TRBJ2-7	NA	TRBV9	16	TGTGCCAGCAGCGAGGGGGGCCCTGGGGAACGGGGCGAGCAGTACTTC	CASSEGGPGERGEQYF
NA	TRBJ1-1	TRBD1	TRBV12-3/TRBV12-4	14	TGTGCCAGCACCAGACAGGGAGAGGAAACTGAAGCTTTCTTT	CASTRQGEETEAFF
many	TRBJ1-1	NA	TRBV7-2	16	TGTGCCAGCAGCTTAGGGGCGGGGCTGGTCCCCACTGAAGCTTTCTTT	CASSLGAGLVPTEAFF
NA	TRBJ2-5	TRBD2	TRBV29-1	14	TGCAGCGTTGACCCTAGCGGGATCCAAGAGACCCAGTACTTC	CSVDPSGIQETQYF
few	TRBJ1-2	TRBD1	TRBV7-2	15	TGTGCCAGCAGCTTAAGGACAGGTCCTAACTATGGCTACACCTTC	CASSLRTGPNYGYTF
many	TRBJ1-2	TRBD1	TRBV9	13	TGTGCCAGCAGCGTGACAGGGGCCTATGGCTACACCTTC	CASSVTGAYGYTF
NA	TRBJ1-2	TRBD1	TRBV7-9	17	TGTGCCAGCAGCCCTCGGACAGGGACCTATGCTAATTATGGCTACACCTTC	CASSPRTGTYANYGYTF
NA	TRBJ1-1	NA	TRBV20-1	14	TGCAGTGTTCCCCCGGCGGGAGTGAACACTGAAGCTTTCTTT	CSVPPAGVNTEAFF
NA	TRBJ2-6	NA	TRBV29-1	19	TGCAGCGTTAGTGGGGGGTTGACTGCCCCCTACTCTGGGGCCAACGTCCTGACTTTC	CSVSGGLTAPYSGANVLTF
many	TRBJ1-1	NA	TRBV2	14	TGTGCCAGCCTCCGGACAGACGTAACGGCTGAAGCTTTCTTT	CASLRTDVTAEAFF
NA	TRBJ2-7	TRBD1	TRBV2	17	TGTGCCAGCAGTGAAGAAGTTGGGCCGAGACAGGGTTACGAGCAGTACTTC	CASSEEVGPRQGYEQYF
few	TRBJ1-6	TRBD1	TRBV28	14	TGTGCCAGCAGGGACAGGACCCCCAATTCACCCCTCCACTTT	CASRDRTPNSPLHF
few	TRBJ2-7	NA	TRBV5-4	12	TGTGCCAGCAGCTTCGCCGGGGCCGAGCAGTACTTC	CASSFAGAEQYF
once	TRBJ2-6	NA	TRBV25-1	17	TGTGCCAGCAAGCGACCGGGACACACCTCTGGGGCCAACGTCCTGACTTTC	CASKRPGHTSGANVLTF
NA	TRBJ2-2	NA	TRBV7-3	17	TGTGCCAGCAGCTTAAGGTTTAGGGGGTCTGGCACCGGGGAGCTGTTTTTT	CASSLRFRGSGTGELFF
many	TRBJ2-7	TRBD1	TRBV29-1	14	TGCAGCGTCACAAGGGGACAGGGAGGGTTCGAGCAGTACTTC	CSVTRGQGGFEQYF